Below are 10 T cell receptor beta chains sequenced from a single sample in a study of T cell responses to AZD1222 COVID-19 vaccine (dated by TCRdb to about 2021). The method was the immunoSEQ multiplex PCR assay. In its TCRdb copy, this immuneACCESS table keeps in-frame sequences only and misses some clones. Where compared with another copy, unresolved V genes explain less than half of these, and the others have no known cause. The sample contains around 150,000 clones, 85% to 90% of them found a single time. The ten largest clonotypes hold approximately 5.7% of the sample. This specimen's time point label, interpreted: baseline before first vaccination. Sequenced material: peripheral blood, taken on day 0 of AZD1222 vaccination. The source of these receptors is an adult in good health.

The gene calls are TRBV6-2 or TRBV6-3 and TRBJ2-4, with TRBD1 identical over 7 bases. CDR3 length: 16 residues. Germline values: CDR1 MNHEY, CDR2 SVGEGT. J was trimmed by 0 bases and V by 1 base; bases with no gene match: 3. CDR3 sequence: CASSYLGQLAKNIQYF. The CDR3 coding sequence is TGTGCCAGCAGTTACTTGGGACAGCTAGCCAAAAACATTCAGTACTTC.

This sequence joins TRBV5-1 and TRBJ2-1; D may correspond to TRBD1 or TRBD2 (5 bases each). CDR3 length equals 15 residues. The V and J ends lost 6 bases and 5 bases respectively, with 18 bases between them. The germline V gene has CDR1 SGHRS and CDR2 YFSETQ. The CDR3 coding sequence is TGCGCCAGCACTACCCCAGGACGAGGGGACAATGAGCAGTTCTTC. Its translation is CASTTPGRGDNEQFF.

Only one count was recorded for this clone. DNA for the CDR3: TGTGCCAGCAGCCCCGGAGGTGCGGGACAAAATGAGCAGTTCTTC. Its translation is CASSPGGAGQNEQFF. The chain has TRBV6-2 or TRBV6-3 and TRBJ2-1; D possibly matches TRBD1 or TRBD2 (6 bases each). The germline V and J ends were trimmed by 6 bases and 7 bases, with 19 bases remaining between them. The germline gives CDR1 MNHEY, CDR2 SVGEGT. CDR3 length: 15 residues.

V usage is TRBV5-4 and J usage is TRBJ2-5; perhaps TRBD2 as D (5 bases). Trimming took off 5 bases at V and 2 bases at J, with 16 bases between the two ends. Germline-derived CDR1 and CDR2 are SGHNT and YYREEE (reference sequence). This CDR3 region has 15 residues. For the CDR3, the DNA is TGTGCCAGCAGTCCTATGAAGGCGGGTCAAGAGACCCAGTACTTC. This sequence encodes CASSPMKAGQETQYF.

The V gene is TRBV7-9, the J gene TRBJ2-3; D remains unclear. Trimming removed 1 base from V and 1 base from J, with 9 bases in between. Germline assignment: CDR1 SEHNR and CDR2 FQNEAQ (reference sequence). The CDR3 runs 15 residues. CDR3 region: CASSLELGRTDTQYF. The CDR3 DNA reads TGTGCCAGCAGCTTAGAACTTGGACGCACAGATACGCAGTATTTT.

The chain carries TRBV10-3 and TRBJ2-7; TRBD1 agrees at 9 bases. This CDR3 contains 14 residues. The germline CDR1 and CDR2 sequences are ENHRY and SYGVKD. Germline trimming cut 7 bases from V and 5 bases from J; bases unmatched to any gene: 9. The CDR3 reads CAITDTGGRDEQYF. The CDR3 DNA reads as TGTGCCATCACTGACACAGGGGGCAGGGACGAGCAGTACTTC.

The V and J genes are TRBV4-2 and TRBJ2-2; D is unresolved. Looked up from germline, CDR1 is LGHNA and CDR2 is YNFKEQ. This CDR3 is built from 15 residues. Trimming stripped 0 bases from V and 6 bases from J, with 11 bases between. CDR3 coding DNA: TGTGCCAGCAGCCAAGATCGGAGTACTGCCGGGGAGCTGTTTTTT. It specifies CASSQDRSTAGELFF.

This clone was detected only a few times. V and J are TRBV5-3 and TRBJ2-7, with unresolved D. TRBV5-3 is marked as an open reading frame, function uncertain. Trimming pared 5 bases from V and 5 bases from J, leaving 17 bases between. This CDR3 comprises 14 residues. The CDR3 sequence: CARSSDGAPHEQYF. The CDR3 DNA reads TGTGCCAGAAGTTCAGACGGAGCCCCCCACGAGCAGTACTTC.

V and J are TRBV4-3 and TRBJ1-5, with a tentative D call TRBD1 (5 bases). Trimming stripped 0 bases from V and 7 bases from J, with 13 bases between. Germline V gene data show CDR1 as LGHNA and CDR2 as YSLEER. The CDR3 sequence is 15 residues long. In DNA form, the CDR3 reads TGCGCCAGCAGCCAAGATGTCACCTCAGGGCAGCCCCAGCATTTT. Protein sequence: CASSQDVTSGQPQHF.

The chain is built from TRBV12-3 or TRBV12-4 and TRBJ2-7; no clear D gene. The CDR3 totals 12 residues. V lost 8 bases and J lost 2, with 10 bases in between. This CDR3 is CASGHSPYEQYF. CDR3 nucleotide sequence: TGTGCCAGCGGGCATTCGCCCTACGAGCAGTACTTC.